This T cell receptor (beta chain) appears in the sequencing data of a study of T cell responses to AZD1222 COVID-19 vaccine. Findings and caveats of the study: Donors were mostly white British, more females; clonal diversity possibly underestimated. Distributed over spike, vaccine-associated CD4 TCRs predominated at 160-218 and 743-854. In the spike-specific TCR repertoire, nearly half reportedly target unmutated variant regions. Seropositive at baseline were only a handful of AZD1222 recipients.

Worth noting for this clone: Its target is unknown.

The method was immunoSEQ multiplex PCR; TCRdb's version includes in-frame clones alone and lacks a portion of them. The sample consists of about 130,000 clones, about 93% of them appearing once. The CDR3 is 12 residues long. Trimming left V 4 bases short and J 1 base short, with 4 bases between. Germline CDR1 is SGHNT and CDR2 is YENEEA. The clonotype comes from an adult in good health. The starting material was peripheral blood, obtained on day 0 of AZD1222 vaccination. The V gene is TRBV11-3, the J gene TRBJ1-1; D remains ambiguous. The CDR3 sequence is CASSSGNTEAFF. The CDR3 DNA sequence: TGTGCCAGCAGCTCGGGGAACACTGAAGCTTTCTTT.